This T cell receptor (beta chain) was sequenced during a study of neurological immune-mediated disorders. For this clonotype: What it binds is not known.

From the 5' RACE reads, TCRdb called clonotypes with MiXCR, one entry per CDR3 protein. The profile shows roughly 80,000 distinct CDR3 sequences, roughly a sixth of them singletons. J gave up 4 bases and V 3 bases, and 8 bases lay outside the gene matches. The CDR3 contains 17 residues. CDR1 and CDR2 (germline): SGHRS, YFSETQ. Study-wide findings and caveats: Private repertoires in all groups were suggested by the finding that expanded clones across subjects shared no CDR3 amino acid sequences.

This receptor was identified in a woman aged 40 to 50 in good health. Sequenced material: PBMCs. The V call is TRBV5-1, the J call TRBJ2-3; TRBD2 agrees at 13 bases. The CDR3 spells CASSSWTSGSKADTQYF. CDR3 coding DNA: TGCGCCAGCAGCTCCTGGACTAGCGGGAGTAAAGCAGATACGCAGTATTTT. Looking up the rest from reference TRBV5-1 and TRBJ2-3 gives the full variable domain: KAGVTQTPRYLIKTRGQQVTLSCSPISGHRSVSWYQQTPGQGLQFLFEYFSETQRNKGNFPGRFSGRQFSNSRSEMNVSTLELGDSALYLCASSSWTSGSKADTQYFGPGTRLTVL.